One and the same sample provided the 8 T cell receptor beta chains below, sequenced in a study of blood T cell repertoires in COVID-19. Profiling relied on immunoSEQ multiplex PCR, and the TCRdb table lists in-frame clones only, not all of them. Of roughly 150,000 clones in the sample, about 77% were seen once. The sequenced sample consisted of peripheral blood. The receptors shown here come from a woman over 75 with acute or convalescent COVID-19.

The rearrangement joins TRBV28 to TRBJ2-1; 9 bases line up with TRBD1. The CDR3 length is 14 residues. Germline lookup yields CDR1 MDHEN and CDR2 SYDVKM. V shed 2 bases and J 8 bases; nucleotides not matched to a gene: 4. CDR3 in amino acids: CASSLGTGWDEQFF. The CDR3 DNA follows: TGTGCCAGCAGTTTAGGGACAGGGTGGGATGAGCAGTTCTTC.

The chain combines TRBV7-2 with TRBJ2-3; D perhaps matches TRBD1 (5 bases). The V gene lost 1 base and the J gene lost 4 bases, with 6 bases spanning the gap. The germline CDR1 and CDR2 sequences are SGHTA and FQGNSA. This CDR3 spans 13 amino acids. The CDR3, as DNA: TGTGCCAGCAGCTTAGGCAGGGCAGATACGCAGTATTTT. This sequence encodes CASSLGRADTQYF.

The gene calls are TRBV28 and TRBJ2-6, with TRBD2 as a possible D gene (6 bases). Germline V gene data show CDR1 as MDHEN and CDR2 as SYDVKM. V lost 9 bases, J lost 6 bases, and 18 bases lay in between. This CDR3 region has 15 residues. CDR3 DNA sequence: TGTGCCAGGAGCCGTGACGGGGGTAAGGCCAACGTCCTGACTTTC. Protein product: CARSRDGGKANVLTF.

This rearrangement joins TRBV4-1 to TRBJ1-2; TRBD1 matches 8 bases. CDR1 is MGHRA, CDR2 YSYEKL, per germline. The CDR3 spans 15 residues. With V trimmed by 4 bases and J by 8 bases, 12 bases remained unmatched. CDR3 protein: CASSPQGQGLGGYTF. The CDR3 region has the DNA TGCGCCAGCAGCCCTCAAGGACAGGGTCTAGGAGGCTACACCTTC.

The CDR3 sequence is CASSPLGPGGNTEAFF. CDR3 DNA: TGTGCCAGCTCACCACTAGGCCCAGGGGGGAACACTGAAGCTTTCTTT. J is TRBJ1-1 and V is TRBV18, with 7 bases identical to TRBD1. CDR1 and CDR2 from the germline V gene are KGHSH and LQKENI. The V segment lost 1 base and the J segment 1 base; nucleotides outside the gene matches: 6. CDR3 size: 16 residues.

A single count supports this clone. J is TRBJ1-3 and V is TRBV2; 8 bases line up with TRBD1. V dropped 4 bases and J dropped 0; count of bases not matched to a gene: 2. Per the germline V gene, CDR1 is SNHLY and CDR2 is FYNNEI. This CDR3 spans 15 amino acids. The chain's CDR3 is CASSADRGSGNTIYF. The CDR3 DNA reads TGTGCCAGCAGTGCTGACAGGGGCTCTGGAAACACCATATATTTT. Filled out from reference TRBV2 and TRBJ1-3, the complete variable domain reads EPEVTQTPSHQVTQMGQEVILRCVPISNHLYFYWYRQILGQKVEFLVSFYNNEISEKSEIFDDQFSVERPDGSNFTLKIRSTKLEDSAMYFCASSADRGSGNTIYFGEGSWLTVV.

This chain links TRBV5-1 with TRBJ1-2; D not certain. V dropped 0 bases and J dropped 6 bases, with 9 bases sitting between them. Per the germline V gene, CDR1 is SGHRS and CDR2 is YFSETQ. There are 13 residues in the CDR3. In DNA form, the CDR3 reads TGCGCCAGCAGCTTGGCCCTAGCGGATGGCTACACCTTC. It codes for CASSLALADGYTF. Full variable domain (remainder filled in from reference TRBV5-1 and TRBJ1-2): KAGVTQTPRYLIKTRGQQVTLSCSPISGHRSVSWYQQTPGQGLQFLFEYFSETQRNKGNFPGRFSGRQFSNSRSEMNVSTLELGDSALYLCASSLALADGYTFGSGTRLTVV.

In its sample, this clone was seen once. The chain carries TRBV10-2 and TRBJ1-2; 8 bases align to TRBD1. The CDR3 contains 17 residues. The junction had 12 bases not matched to a gene; V was cut back by 3 bases and J by 3 bases. Germline lookup yields CDR1 WSHSY and CDR2 SAAADI. Here the CDR3 DNA reads TGCGCCAGCAGTGAACAGGGGGGAACATTAGGCTACTATGGCTACACCTTC. Encoded protein: CASSEQGGTLGYYGYTF.